The 10 T cell receptor beta chains below were found in one sample sequenced in a study of blood T cell repertoires in COVID-19. The data were produced by immunoSEQ multiplex PCR, yet TCRdb's version contains in-frame clones alone and is incomplete. Of 330,000 or so clones listed, roughly 88% are singletons. Sequencing input: PBMCs or T cells enriched from blood (not recorded which). These receptor sequences come from a man aged 30 to 45 who had recovered from COVID-19.

As to this clone: The junction and the germline gene differ at one end; a read error may be behind it. J is TRBJ2-7 and V is TRBV5-1; D might be TRBD2 (7 bases). CDR3 length equals 15 residues. Germline V gene data show CDR1 as SGHRS and CDR2 as YFSETQ. Here the CDR3 DNA reads TGCGCCAGCAGCGCCGGTAAGTGGGGCGGGGGCCCTAAGTTCTTC. Translating gives CASSAGKWGGGPKFF.

The rearrangement links TRBV2 to TRBJ2-5, with 10 nucleotides matching TRBD1. Germline V gene lookup returns CDR1 SNHLY and CDR2 FYNNEI. The CDR3 covers 15 residues. Trimming took 3 bases from V and 4 from J; bases not matched to a gene: 5. The DNA of the CDR3 is TGTGCCAGCAGTGACGGGACAGGGGTTGTAGAGACCCAGTACTTC. Protein product: CASSDGTGVVETQYF.

V is TRBV6-1 and J is TRBJ1-6, with TRBD1 matching 7 bases. This CDR3 contains 16 residues. Germline CDR1 is MNHNS and CDR2 is SASEGT. J lost 3 bases, V lost 2 bases, and 4 bases had no gene match. Here the CDR3 reads CASSESTGYYNSPLHF. Written as DNA, the CDR3 is TGTGCCAGCAGTGAATCGACAGGGTACTATAATTCACCCCTCCACTTT.

The chain combines TRBV2 with TRBJ2-1; a weak D match, TRBD1 (6 bases). Germline-derived CDR1 and CDR2 are SNHLY and FYNNEI. This CDR3 spans 14 amino acids. With 3 bases removed from V and 6 bases from J, the gap between germline ends came to 12 bases. Written as DNA, the CDR3 is TGTGCCAGCAGTGACAGGGGCCTCTCCAATGAGCAGTTCTTC. Its protein is CASSDRGLSNEQFF.

This clone was recorded only once. The chain couples TRBV30 to TRBJ1-2; D is perhaps TRBD1 (6 bases). Germline loops: CDR1 GTSNPN, CDR2 SVGIG (reference sequence). Trimming shortened V by 7 bases and J by 8 bases, and 17 bases separated the two germline ends. The CDR3 is made up of 12 amino acids. Here the CDR3 reads CALDAGAEGYTF. The CDR3 DNA reads as TGTGCCTTGGACGCAGGGGCGGAAGGCTACACCTTC.

The chain couples TRBV11-2 to TRBJ2-3; 9 bases match TRBD1. The CDR3 has 16 amino acids. V lost 2 bases to trimming and J lost 4 bases; unmatched junction nucleotides: 7. The germline V gene has CDR1 SGHAT and CDR2 FQNNGV. DNA of the CDR3: TGTGCCAGCAGCTTAAGCTGGGACAGGGAAGCAGATACGCAGTATTTT. Its translation: CASSLSWDREADTQYF. Full variable domain (rest looked up from reference TRBV11-2 and TRBJ2-3): EAGVAQSPRYKIIEKRQSVAFWCNPISGHATLYWYQQILGQGPKLLIQFQNNGVVDDSQLPKDRFSAERLKGVDSTLKIQPAKLEDSAVYLCASSLSWDREADTQYFGPGTRLTVL.

The count of this clone is one. The V and J genes are TRBV5-6 and TRBJ2-5; TRBD2 agrees at 8 bases. The CDR3 length is 15 residues. V trimming: 4 bases; J trimming: 3 bases; junction bases outside the gene matches: 8. Germline V gives CDR1 SGHDT, CDR2 YYEEEE. CDR3 DNA sequence: TGTGCCAGCAGCCTCCGGGGGGGAATGAAAGAGACCCAGTACTTC. It encodes CASSLRGGMKETQYF.

The table lists this clone with a few counts. This chain links TRBV7-9 with TRBJ2-5, with 12 bases lining up with TRBD1. The CDR3 covers 15 residues. J was trimmed by 5 bases and V by 3 bases; bases with no gene match: 4. Germline V gene data show CDR1 as SEHNR and CDR2 as FQNEAQ (reference sequence). CDR3 amino acids: CASSLGQGASETQYF. For the CDR3, the DNA is TGTGCCAGCAGCTTGGGACAGGGGGCTTCGGAGACCCAGTACTTC.

This clone was counted only a few times. The chain uses TRBV3-1 (or the pseudogene TRBV3-2) and TRBJ2-5, with D possibly being TRBD1 (6 bases). V lost 1 base to trimming and J lost 4 bases, with 13 bases between them. The CDR3 is 15 residues long. In germline, CDR1 is LGHDT, CDR2 YNNKEL (reference sequence). The CDR3 is CASSQVRTARETQYF. The CDR3 nucleotides are TGTGCCAGCAGCCAAGTGCGGACAGCCAGAGAGACCCAGTACTTC.

This chain uses TRBV20-1 with TRBJ2-1, with D uncertain. V was cut by 5 bases and J by 7 bases, with 9 bases left in between. The CDR3 extends over 11 amino acids. CDR1 is DFQATT and CDR2 is SNEGSKA in the germline V gene (reference sequence). CDR3 nucleotide sequence: TGCAGTGCTGATATACGGAATGAGCAGTTCTTC. It encodes CSADIRNEQFF.